This T cell receptor (beta chain) emerged from a study of cytomegalovirus exposure and HLA in healthy donors. From germline, CDR1 is SGHRS and CDR2 YFSETQ. The CDR3 is 16 residues long. Amplification used 60 Vbeta primers and 13 Jbeta primers. Libraries were prepared by immunoSEQ multiplex PCR; TCRdb keeps only in-frame clonotypes and omits some of them. The profile shows 210,000 or so clones, 76% of them singletons. To note about this clone: The junction and the germline gene differ at one end; a read error may be behind it. This specimen includes other DNA sequences encoding the same CDR3.

The TCR sequence derives from a man between 18 and 35 years old in good health and CMV-seronegative. The specimen was PBMCs. The chain couples TRBV5-1 to TRBJ1-1; D is perhaps TRBD1 (6 bases). The CDR3 DNA follows: TGCGCCAGCAGTTTGGGGGTAGGGGGATTGAACACTGAAGCTTTCTTT. This sequence encodes CASSLGVGGLNTEAFF. The complete variable domain, with remaining parts taken from reference TRBV5-1 and TRBJ1-1, reads KAGVTQTPRYLIKTRGQQVTLSCSPISGHRSVSWYQQTPGQGLQFLFEYFSETQRNKGNFPGRFSGRQFSNSRSEMNVSTLELGDSALYLCASSLGVGGLNTEAFFGQGTRLTVV.